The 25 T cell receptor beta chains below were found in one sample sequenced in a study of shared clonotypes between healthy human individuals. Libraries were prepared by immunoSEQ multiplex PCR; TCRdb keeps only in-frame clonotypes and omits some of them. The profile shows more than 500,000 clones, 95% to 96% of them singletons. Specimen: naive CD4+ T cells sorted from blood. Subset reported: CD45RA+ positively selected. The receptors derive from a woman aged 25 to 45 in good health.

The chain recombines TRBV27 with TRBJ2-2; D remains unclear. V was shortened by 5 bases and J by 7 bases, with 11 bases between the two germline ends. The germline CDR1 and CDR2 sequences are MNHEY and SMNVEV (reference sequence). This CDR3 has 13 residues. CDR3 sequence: CASSPRPGGELFF. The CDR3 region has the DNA TGTGCCAGCAGTCCAAGACCAGGCGGGGAGCTGTTTTTT.

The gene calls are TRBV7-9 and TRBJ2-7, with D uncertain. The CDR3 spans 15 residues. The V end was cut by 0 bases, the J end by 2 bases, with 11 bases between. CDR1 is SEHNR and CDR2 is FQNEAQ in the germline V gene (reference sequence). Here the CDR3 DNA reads TGTGCCAGCAGCTTAGCGGCGAAGCGTCCCTACGAGCAGTACTTC. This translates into CASSLAAKRPYEQYF.

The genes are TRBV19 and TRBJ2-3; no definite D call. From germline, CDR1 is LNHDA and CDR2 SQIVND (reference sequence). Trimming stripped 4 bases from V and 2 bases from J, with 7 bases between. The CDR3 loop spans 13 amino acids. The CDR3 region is CASSNRVTDTQYF. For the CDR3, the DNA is TGTGCCAGTAGTAACCGAGTCACAGATACGCAGTATTTT. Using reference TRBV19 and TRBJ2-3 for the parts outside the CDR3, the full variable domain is DGGITQSPKYLFRKEGQNVTLSCEQNLNHDAMYWYRQDPGQGLRLIYYSQIVNDFQKGDIAEGYSVSREKKESFPLTVTSAQKNPTAFYLCASSNRVTDTQYFGPGTRLTVL.

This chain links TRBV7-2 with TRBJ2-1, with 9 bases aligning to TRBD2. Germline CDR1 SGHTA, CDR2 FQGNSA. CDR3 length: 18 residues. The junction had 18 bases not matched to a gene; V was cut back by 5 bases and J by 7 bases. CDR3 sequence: CASSPEGRLAGLWNEQFF. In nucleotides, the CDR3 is TGTGCCAGCAGCCCCGAGGGGAGGCTAGCGGGACTCTGGAATGAGCAGTTCTTC.

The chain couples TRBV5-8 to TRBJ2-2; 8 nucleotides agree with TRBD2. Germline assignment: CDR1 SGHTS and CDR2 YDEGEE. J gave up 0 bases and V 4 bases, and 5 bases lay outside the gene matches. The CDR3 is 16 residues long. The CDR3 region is CASSIGLAANTGELFF. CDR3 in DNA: TGTGCCAGCAGCATCGGACTAGCAGCGAACACCGGGGAGCTGTTTTTT.

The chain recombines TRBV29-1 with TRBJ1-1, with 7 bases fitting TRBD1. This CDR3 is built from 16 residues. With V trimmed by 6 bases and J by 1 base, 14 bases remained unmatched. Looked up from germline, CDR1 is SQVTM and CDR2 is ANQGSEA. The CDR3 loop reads CSVRKGAWAPNTEAFF. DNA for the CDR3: TGCAGCGTCCGAAAGGGGGCTTGGGCCCCGAACACTGAAGCTTTCTTT. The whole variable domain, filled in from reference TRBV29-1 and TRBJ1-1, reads SAVISQKPSRDICQRGTSLTIQCQVDSQVTMMFWYRQQPGQSLTLIATANQGSEATYESGFVIDKFPISRPNLTFSTLTVSNMSPEDSSIYLCSVRKGAWAPNTEAFFGQGTRLTVV.

This chain's CDR3 is CSTRTGTAKNIQYF. CDR3 DNA: TGCAGCACCCGGACAGGAACGGCCAAAAACATTCAGTACTTC. The V gene is TRBV29-1, the J gene TRBJ2-4; TRBD1 aligns across 7 bases. Germline CDR1 reads SQVTM; CDR2 reads ANQGSEA. The J segment lost 1 base and the V segment lost 8 bases, leaving 8 bases of the junction unmatched. The CDR3 length is 14 residues.

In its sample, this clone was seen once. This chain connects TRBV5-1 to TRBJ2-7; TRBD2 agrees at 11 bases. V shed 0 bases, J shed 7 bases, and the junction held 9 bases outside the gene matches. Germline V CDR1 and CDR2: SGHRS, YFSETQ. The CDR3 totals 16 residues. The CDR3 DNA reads TGCGCCAGCAGCTTGGCCGGGCTAGCGGGAGGAGGGGAGCAGTACTTC. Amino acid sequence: CASSLAGLAGGGEQYF.

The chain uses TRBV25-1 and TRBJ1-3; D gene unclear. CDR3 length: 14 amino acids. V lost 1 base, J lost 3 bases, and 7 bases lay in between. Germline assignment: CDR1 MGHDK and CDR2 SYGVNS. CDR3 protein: CASSELGSGNTIYF. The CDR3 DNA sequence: TGTGCCAGCAGTGAATTAGGCAGTGGAAACACCATATATTTT.

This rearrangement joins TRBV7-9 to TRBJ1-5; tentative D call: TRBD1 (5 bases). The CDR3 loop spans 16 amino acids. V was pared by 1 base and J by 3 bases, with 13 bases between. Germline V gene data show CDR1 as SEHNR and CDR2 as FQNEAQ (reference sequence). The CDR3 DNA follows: TGTGCCAGCAGCTTAGGGCGAGGGGATCCCAATCAGCCCCAGCATTTT. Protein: CASSLGRGDPNQPQHF.

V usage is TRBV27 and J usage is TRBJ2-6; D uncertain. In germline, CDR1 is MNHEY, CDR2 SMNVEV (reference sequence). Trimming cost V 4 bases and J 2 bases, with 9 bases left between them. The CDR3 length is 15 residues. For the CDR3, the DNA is TGTGCCAGCAGTTCACTCCTCGCTGGGGCCAACGTCCTGACTTTC. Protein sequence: CASSSLLAGANVLTF.

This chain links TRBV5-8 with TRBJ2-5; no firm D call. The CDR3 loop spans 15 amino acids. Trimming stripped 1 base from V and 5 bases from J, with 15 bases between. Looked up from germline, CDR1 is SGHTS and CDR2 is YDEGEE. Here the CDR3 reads CASSLWPNGAETQYF. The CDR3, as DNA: TGTGCCAGCAGCTTGTGGCCCAACGGTGCTGAGACCCAGTACTTC.

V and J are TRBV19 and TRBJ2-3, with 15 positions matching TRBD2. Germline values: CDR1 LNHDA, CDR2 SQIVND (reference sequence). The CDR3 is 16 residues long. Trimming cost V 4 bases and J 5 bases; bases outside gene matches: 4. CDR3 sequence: CASSTGTSGRLDTQYF. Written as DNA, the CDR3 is TGTGCCAGTAGTACTGGGACTAGCGGGAGGTTAGATACGCAGTATTTT.

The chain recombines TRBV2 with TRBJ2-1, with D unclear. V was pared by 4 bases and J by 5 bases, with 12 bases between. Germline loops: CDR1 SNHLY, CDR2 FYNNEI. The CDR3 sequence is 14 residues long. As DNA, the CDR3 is TGTGCCAGCAGTGGGCAATCTAGAAACAATGAGCAGTTCTTC. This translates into CASSGQSRNNEQFF.

The CDR3 loop reads CASKEGASTDTQYF. CDR3 DNA sequence: TGTGCCAGCAAAGAGGGGGCGAGCACAGATACGCAGTATTTT. The J gene is TRBJ2-3, the V gene TRBV28; TRBD1 aligns across 7 bases. CDR3 length: 14 residues. With V trimmed by 7 bases and J by 0 bases, 4 bases remained unmatched. Germline V lookup: CDR1 MDHEN, CDR2 SYDVKM.

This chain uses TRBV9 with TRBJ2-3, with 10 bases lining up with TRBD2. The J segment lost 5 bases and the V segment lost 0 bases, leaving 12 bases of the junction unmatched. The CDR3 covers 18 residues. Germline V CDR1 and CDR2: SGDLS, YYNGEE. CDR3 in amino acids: CASSVGLGLAGVRDTQYF. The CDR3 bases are TGTGCCAGCAGCGTAGGGTTAGGTCTAGCGGGAGTTCGAGATACGCAGTATTTT.

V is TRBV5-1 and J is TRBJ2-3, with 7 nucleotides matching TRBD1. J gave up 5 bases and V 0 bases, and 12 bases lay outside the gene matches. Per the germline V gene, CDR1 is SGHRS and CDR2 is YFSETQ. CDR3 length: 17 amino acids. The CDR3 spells CASSLAPTGSSLDTQYF. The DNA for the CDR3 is TGCGCCAGCAGCTTGGCTCCGACAGGGTCATCATTAGATACGCAGTATTTT.

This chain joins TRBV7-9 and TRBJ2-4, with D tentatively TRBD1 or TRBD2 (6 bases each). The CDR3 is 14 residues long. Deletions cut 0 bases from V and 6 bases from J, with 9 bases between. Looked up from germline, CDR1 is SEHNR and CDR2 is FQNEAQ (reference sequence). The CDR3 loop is CASSLAGGGNIQYF. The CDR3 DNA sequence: TGTGCCAGCAGCTTAGCCGGGGGCGGAAACATTCAGTACTTC.

Here the CDR3 DNA reads TGTGCCAGCTCACCAGGACAGGGCGTACCAGGAGGCGAGCAGTACTTC. Amino acids: CASSPGQGVPGGEQYF. V usage is TRBV18 and J usage is TRBJ2-7; 8 bases match TRBD1. The CDR3 extends over 16 amino acids. Trimming cost V 2 bases and J 6 bases; bases outside gene matches: 12. The V gene's germline CDR1 is KGHSH and CDR2 LQKENI.

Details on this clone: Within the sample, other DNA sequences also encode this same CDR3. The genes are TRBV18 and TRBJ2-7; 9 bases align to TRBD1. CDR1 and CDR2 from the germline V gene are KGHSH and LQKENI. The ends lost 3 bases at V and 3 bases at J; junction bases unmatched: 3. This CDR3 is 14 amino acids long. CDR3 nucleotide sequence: TGTGCCAGCTCACCTCCGGGACAGGGCTACGAGCAGTACTTC. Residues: CASSPPGQGYEQYF.

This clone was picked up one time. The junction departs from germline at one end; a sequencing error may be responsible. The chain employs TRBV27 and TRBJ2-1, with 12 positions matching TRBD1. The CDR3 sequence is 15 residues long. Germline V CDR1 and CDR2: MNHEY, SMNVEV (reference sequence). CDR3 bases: TGTGCCAGCAGGACCGGGACAGGGGGCTACAGTGAGCAGTTCTTC. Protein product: CASRTGTGGYSEQFF.

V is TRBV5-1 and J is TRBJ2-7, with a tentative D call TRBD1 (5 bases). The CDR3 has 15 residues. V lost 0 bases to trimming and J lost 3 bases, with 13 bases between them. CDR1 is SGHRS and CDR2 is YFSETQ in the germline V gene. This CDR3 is CASSLEGGGHYEQYF. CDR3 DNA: TGCGCCAGCAGCTTGGAGGGCGGCGGACACTACGAGCAGTACTTC.

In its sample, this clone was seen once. The CDR3 loop is CASSFRGGSYNEQFF. The CDR3 DNA is TGTGCCAGCAGCTTTCGTGGAGGTTCCTACAATGAGCAGTTCTTC. The chain couples TRBV11-2 to TRBJ2-1, with D possibly being TRBD2 (5 bases). The length of the CDR3 is 15 residues. The germline V gene has CDR1 SGHAT and CDR2 FQNNGV. V was shortened by 3 bases and J by 1 base, with 10 bases between the two germline ends. The full variable domain, completed using reference TRBV11-2 and TRBJ2-1, is EAGVAQSPRYKIIEKRQSVAFWCNPISGHATLYWYQQILGQGPKLLIQFQNNGVVDDSQLPKDRFSAERLKGVDSTLKIQPAKLEDSAVYLCASSFRGGSYNEQFFGPGTRLTVL.

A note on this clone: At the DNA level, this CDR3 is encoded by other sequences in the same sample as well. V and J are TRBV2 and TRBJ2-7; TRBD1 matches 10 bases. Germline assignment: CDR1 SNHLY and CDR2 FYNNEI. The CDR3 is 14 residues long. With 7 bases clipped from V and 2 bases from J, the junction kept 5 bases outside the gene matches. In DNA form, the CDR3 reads TGTGCCAGCACCGGACAGGGGGGTGCCTACGAGCAGTACTTC. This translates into CASTGQGGAYEQYF. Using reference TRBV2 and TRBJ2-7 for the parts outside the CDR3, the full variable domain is EPEVTQTPSHQVTQMGQEVILRCVPISNHLYFYWYRQILGQKVEFLVSFYNNEISEKSEIFDDQFSVERPDGSNFTLKIRSTKLEDSAMYFCASTGQGGAYEQYFGPGTRLTVT.

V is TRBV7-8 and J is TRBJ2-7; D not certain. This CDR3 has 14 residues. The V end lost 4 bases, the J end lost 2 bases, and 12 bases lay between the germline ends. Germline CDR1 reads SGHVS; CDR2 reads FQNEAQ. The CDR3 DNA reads TGTGCCAGCAGCTACGAGGAACATGCCTACGAGCAGTACTTC. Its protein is CASSYEEHAYEQYF.